This T cell receptor (beta chain) was recorded in a study of cytomegalovirus exposure and HLA in healthy donors. Study-level points and caveats: Follow-up analysis later connected one missense variant in DCLRE1C with trimming of TCR beta V- and J-genes. According to the study, approximately 150 TCR beta chains were cytomegalovirus-associated.

V shed 3 bases and J 5 bases; nucleotides not matched to a gene: 5. Per germline, CDR1 SNHLY and CDR2 FYNNEI. The CDR3 runs to 14 residues. In the case of this clone: Its target is not known.

Both 60 Vbeta primers and 13 Jbeta primers went into the PCR. Sequenced by immunoSEQ multiplex PCR; TCRdb stores in-frame clones only, minus some. The sample carries 100,000 to 130,000 clones, about 74% recorded once. Donors showed nominal health when sampled, although they likely had unrecorded immune exposures. Material for sequencing was PBMCs. This clonotype was obtained from a woman between 35 and 50 years old in good health and CMV-seropositive. This chain links TRBV2 with TRBJ2-5; 8 nucleotides line up with TRBD1. DNA of the CDR3: TGTGCCAGCAGTGACGGCAGGGGGCTTGAGACCCAGTACTTC. This translates into CASSDGRGLETQYF.